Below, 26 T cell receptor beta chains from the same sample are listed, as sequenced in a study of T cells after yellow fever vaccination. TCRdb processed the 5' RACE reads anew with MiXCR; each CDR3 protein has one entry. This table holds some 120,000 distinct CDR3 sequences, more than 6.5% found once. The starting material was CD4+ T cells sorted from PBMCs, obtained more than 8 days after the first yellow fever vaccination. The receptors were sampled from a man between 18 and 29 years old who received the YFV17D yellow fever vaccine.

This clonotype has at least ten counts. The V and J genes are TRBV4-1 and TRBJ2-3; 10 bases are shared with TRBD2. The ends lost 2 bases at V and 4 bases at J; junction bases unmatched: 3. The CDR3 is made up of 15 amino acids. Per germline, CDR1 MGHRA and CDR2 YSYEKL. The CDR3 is CASSQSGGGADTQYF. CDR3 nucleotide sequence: TGCGCCAGCAGCCAAAGCGGGGGGGGAGCAGATACGCAGTATTTT.

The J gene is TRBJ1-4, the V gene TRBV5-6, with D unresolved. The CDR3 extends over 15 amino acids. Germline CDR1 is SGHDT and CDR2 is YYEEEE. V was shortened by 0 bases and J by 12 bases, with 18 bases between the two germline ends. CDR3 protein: CASSLAWTADEQLFF. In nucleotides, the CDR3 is TGTGCCAGCAGCTTGGCTTGGACTGCGGATGAGCAACTGTTTTTT.

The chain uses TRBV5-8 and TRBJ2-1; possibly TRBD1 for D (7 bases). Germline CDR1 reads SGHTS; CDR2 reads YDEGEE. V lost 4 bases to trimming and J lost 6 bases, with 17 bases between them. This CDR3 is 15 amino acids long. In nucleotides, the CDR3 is TGTGCCAGCAGCCAGGGGGGACGAGGCGCCAATGAGCAGTTCTTC. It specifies CASSQGGRGANEQFF.

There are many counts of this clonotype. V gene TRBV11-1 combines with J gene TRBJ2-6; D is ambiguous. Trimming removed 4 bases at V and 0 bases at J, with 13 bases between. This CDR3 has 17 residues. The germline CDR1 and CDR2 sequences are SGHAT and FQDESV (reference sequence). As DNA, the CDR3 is TGTGCCAGCAGCTCCTTCCAGTACGGCTCTGGGGCCAACGTCCTGACTTTC. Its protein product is CASSSFQYGSGANVLTF.

As DNA, the CDR3 is TGTGCCAGCAGCCCCCGACAGGCCCAGAACACTGAAGCTTTCTTT. It yields the protein CASSPRQAQNTEAFF. V usage is TRBV7-9 and J usage is TRBJ1-1, with D tentatively TRBD1 (6 bases). The V end was cut by 5 bases, the J end by 1 base, with 14 bases between. The CDR3 contains 15 residues. Germline V gene data show CDR1 as SEHNR and CDR2 as FQNEAQ (reference sequence). Full variable domain (missing parts from reference TRBV7-9 and TRBJ1-1): DTGVSQNPRHKITKRGQNVTFRCDPISEHNRLYWYRQTLGQGPEFLTYFQNEAQLEKSRLLSDRFSAERPKGSFSTLEIQRTEQGDSAMYLCASSPRQAQNTEAFFGQGTRLTVV.

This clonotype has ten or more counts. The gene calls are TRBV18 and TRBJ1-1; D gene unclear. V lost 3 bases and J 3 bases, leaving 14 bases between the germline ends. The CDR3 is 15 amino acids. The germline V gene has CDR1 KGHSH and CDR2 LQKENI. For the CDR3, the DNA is TGTGCCAGCTCACCGTTTAGGGTACGAGACACTGAAGCTTTCTTT. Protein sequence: CASSPFRVRDTEAFF.

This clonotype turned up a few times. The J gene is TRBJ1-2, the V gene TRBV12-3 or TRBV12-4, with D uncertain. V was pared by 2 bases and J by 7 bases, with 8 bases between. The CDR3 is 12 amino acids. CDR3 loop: CASSLSEFGYTF. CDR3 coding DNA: TGTGCCAGCAGTTTATCAGAGTTTGGCTACACCTTC.

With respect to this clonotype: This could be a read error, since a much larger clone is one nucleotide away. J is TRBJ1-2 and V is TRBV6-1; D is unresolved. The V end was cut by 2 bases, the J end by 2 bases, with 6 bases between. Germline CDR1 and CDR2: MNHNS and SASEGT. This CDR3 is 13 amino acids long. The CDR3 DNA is TGTGCCAGCAGTGAAACACAAAACTATGGCTACACCTTC. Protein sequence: CASSETQNYGYTF.

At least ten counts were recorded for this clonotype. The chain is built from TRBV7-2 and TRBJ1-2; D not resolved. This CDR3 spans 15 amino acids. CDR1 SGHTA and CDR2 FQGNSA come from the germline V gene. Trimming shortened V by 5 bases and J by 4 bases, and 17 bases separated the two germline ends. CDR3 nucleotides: TGTGCCAGCAGCCCCGGCAGAACTGAGAGCTATGGCTACACCTTC. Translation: CASSPGRTESYGYTF.

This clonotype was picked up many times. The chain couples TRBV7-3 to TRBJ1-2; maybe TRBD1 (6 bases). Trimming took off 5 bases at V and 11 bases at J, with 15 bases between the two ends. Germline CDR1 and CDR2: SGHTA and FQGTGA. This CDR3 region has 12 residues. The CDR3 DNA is TGTGCCAGCAGCCCAGGGGCAGGGACATACACCTTC. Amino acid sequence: CASSPGAGTYTF.

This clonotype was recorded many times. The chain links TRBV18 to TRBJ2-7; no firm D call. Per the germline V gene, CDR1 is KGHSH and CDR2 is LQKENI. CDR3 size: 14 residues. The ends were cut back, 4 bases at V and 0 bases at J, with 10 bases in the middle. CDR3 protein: CASSRGPSSYEQYF. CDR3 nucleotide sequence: TGTGCCAGCTCACGAGGACCGAGCTCCTACGAGCAGTACTTC.

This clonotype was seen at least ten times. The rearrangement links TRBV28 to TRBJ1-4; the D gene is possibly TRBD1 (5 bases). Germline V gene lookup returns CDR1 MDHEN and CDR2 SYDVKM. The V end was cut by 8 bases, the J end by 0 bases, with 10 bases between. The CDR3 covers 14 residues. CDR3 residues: CASSWGATNEKLFF. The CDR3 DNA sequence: TGTGCCAGCTCGTGGGGGGCAACTAATGAAAAACTGTTTTTT. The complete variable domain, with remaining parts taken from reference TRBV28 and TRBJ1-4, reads DVKVTQSSRYLVKRTGEKVFLECVQDMDHENMFWYRQDPGLGLRLIYFSYDVKMKEKGDIPEGYSVSREKKERFSLILESASTNQTSMYLCASSWGATNEKLFFGSGTQLSVL.

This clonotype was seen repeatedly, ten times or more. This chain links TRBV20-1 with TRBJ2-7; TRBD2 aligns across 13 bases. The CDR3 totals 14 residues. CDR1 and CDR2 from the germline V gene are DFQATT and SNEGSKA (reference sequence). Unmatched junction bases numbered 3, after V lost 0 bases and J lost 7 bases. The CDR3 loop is CSAREGLAGFEQYV. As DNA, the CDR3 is TGCAGTGCTAGAGAGGGACTAGCGGGGTTTGAGCAGTACGTC.

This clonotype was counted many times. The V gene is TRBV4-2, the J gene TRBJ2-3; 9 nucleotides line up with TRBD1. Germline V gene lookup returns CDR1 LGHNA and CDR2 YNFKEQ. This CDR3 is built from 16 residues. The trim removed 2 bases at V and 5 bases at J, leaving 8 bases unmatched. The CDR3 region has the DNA TGTGCCAGCAGCCAACGACAGGGGGGGGTGGGAGATACGCAGTATTTT. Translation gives CASSQRQGGVGDTQYF.

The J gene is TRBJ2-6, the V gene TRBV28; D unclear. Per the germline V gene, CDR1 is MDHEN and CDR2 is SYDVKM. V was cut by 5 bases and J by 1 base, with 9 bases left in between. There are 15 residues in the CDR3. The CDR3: CASSDNRSGANVLTF. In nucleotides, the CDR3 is TGTGCCAGCAGTGATAACCGGTCTGGGGCCAACGTCCTGACTTTC. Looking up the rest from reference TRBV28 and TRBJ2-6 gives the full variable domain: DVKVTQSSRYLVKRTGEKVFLECVQDMDHENMFWYRQDPGLGLRLIYFSYDVKMKEKGDIPEGYSVSREKKERFSLILESASTNQTSMYLCASSDNRSGANVLTFGAGSRLTVL.

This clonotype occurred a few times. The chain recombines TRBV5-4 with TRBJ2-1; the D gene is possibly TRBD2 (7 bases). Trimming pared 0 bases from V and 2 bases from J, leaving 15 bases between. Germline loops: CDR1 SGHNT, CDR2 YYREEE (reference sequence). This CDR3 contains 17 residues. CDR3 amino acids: CASSLVAGATPYNEQFF. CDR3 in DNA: TGTGCCAGCAGCTTGGTCGCGGGGGCAACGCCCTACAATGAGCAGTTCTTC.

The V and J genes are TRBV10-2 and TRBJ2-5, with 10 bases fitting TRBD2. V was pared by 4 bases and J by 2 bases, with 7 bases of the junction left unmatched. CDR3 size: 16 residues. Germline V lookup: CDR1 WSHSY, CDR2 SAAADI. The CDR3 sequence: CASSGSLAGLQETQYF. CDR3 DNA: TGCGCCAGCAGTGGCTCACTAGCGGGGCTACAAGAGACCCAGTACTTC.

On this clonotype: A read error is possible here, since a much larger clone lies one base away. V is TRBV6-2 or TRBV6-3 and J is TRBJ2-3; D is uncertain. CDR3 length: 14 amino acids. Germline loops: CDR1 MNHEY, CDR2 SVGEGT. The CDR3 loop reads CASSYGLRTDTHYF. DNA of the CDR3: TGTGCCAGCAGTTACGGGCTACGCACAGATACGCATTATTTT.

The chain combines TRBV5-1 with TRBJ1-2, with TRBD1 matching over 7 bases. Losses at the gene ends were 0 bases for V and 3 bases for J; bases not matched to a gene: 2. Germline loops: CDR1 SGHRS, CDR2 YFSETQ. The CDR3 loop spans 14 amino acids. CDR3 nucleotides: TGCGCCAGCAGCTTGGAGGGGGCCTACTATGGCTACACCTTC. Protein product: CASSLEGAYYGYTF.

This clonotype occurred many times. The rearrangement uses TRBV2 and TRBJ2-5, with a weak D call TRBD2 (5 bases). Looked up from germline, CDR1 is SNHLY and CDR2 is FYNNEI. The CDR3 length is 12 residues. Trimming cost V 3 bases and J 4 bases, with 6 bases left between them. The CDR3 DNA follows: TGTGCCAGCAGTGAGGCGGGAGAGACCCAGTACTTC. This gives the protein CASSEAGETQYF.

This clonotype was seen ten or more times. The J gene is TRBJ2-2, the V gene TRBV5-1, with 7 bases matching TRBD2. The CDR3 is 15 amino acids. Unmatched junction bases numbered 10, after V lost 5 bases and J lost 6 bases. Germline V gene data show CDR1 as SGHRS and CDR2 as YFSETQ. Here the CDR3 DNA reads TGCGCCAGCAGGACCGGGACTACAGTTGCCGGGGAGCTGTTTTTT. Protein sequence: CASRTGTTVAGELFF.

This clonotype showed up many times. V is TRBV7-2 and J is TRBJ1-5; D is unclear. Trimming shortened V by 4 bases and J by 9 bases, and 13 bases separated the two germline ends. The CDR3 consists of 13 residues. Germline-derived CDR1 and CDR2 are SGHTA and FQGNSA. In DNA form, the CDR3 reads TGTGCCAGCAGCTCCCGGCTGGAGGGGCCCCAGCATTTT. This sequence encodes CASSSRLEGPQHF.

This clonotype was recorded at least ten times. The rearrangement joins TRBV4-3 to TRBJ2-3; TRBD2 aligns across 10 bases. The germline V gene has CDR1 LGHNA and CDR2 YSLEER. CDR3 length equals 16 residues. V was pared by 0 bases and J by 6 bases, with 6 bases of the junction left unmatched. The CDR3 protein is CASSQDLGLAVDTQYF. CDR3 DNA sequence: TGCGCCAGCAGCCAAGATCTAGGACTAGCGGTCGATACGCAGTATTTT.

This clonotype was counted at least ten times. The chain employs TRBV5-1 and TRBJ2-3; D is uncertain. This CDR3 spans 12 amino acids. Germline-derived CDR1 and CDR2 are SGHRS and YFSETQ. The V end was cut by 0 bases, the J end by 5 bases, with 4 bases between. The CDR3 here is CASSLGEDTQYF. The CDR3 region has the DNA TGCGCCAGCAGCTTGGGAGAAGATACGCAGTATTTT.

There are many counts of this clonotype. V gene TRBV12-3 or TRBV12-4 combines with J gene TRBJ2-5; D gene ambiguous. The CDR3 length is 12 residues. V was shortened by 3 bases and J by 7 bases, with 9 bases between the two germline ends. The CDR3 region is CASSFGDGTQYF. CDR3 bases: TGTGCCAGCAGTTTTGGGGATGGGACCCAGTACTTC.

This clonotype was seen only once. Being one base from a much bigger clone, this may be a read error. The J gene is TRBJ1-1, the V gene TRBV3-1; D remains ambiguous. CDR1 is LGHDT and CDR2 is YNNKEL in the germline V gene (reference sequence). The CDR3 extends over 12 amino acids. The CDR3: CASSQDGLMASF. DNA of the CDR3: TGTGCCAGCAGCCAAGATGGTCTAATGGCTTCCTTT. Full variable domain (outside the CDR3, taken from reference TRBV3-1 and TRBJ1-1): DTAVSQTPKYLVTQMGNDKSIKCEQNLGHDTMYWYKQDSKKFLKIMFSYNNKELIINETVPNRFSPKSPDKAHLNLHINSLELGDSAVYFCASSQDGLMASFGQGTRLTVV.